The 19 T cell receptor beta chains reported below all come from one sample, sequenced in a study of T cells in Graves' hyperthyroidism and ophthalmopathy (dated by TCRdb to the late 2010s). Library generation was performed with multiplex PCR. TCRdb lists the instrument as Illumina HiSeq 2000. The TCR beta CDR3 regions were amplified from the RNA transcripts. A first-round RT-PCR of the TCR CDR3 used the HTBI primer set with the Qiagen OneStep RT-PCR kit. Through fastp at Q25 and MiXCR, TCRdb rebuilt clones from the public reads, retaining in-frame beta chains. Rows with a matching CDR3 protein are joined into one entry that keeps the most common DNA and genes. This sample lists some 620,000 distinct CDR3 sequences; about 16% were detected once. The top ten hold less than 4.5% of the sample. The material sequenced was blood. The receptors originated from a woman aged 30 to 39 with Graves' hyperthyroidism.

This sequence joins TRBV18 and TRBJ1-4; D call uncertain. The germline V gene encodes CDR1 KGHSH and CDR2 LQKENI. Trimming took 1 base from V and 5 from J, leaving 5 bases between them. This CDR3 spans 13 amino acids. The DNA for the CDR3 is TGTGCCAGCTCACCACTAGAGAATGAAAAACTGTTTTTT. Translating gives CASSPLENEKLFF.

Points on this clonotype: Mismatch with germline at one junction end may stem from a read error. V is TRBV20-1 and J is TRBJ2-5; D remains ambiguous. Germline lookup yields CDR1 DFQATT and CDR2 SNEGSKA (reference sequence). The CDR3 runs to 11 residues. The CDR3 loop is CSARVWAVLNF. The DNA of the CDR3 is TGCAGTGCTAGAGTCTGGGCGGTCCTGAACTTC.

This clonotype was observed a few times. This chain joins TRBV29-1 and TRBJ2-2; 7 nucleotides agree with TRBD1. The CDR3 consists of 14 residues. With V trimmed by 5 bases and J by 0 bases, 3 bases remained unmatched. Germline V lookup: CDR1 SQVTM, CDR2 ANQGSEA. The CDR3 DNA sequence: TGCAGCGTTCCGGGACAGACGAACACCGGGGAGCTGTTTTTT. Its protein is CSVPGQTNTGELFF.

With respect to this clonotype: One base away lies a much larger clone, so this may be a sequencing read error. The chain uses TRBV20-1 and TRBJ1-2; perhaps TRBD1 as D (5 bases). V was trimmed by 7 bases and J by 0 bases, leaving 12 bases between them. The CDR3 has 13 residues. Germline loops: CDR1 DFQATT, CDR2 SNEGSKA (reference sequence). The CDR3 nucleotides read TGCAGTGGGGGCCGATCGGCTAACTATGGCTACACCTTC. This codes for CSGGRSANYGYTF.

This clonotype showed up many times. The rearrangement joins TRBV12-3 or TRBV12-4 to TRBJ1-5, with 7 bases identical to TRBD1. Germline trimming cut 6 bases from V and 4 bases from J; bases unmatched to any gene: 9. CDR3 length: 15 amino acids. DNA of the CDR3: TGTGCCAGCAGCAGGGGGGAGACGTTTAATCAGCCCCAGCATTTT. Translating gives CASSRGETFNQPQHF.

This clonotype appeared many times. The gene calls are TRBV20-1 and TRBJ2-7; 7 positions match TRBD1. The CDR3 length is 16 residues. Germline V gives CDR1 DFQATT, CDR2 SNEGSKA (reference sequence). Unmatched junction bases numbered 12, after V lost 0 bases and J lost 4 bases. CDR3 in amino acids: CSARDPTGTDQYEQYF. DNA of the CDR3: TGCAGTGCTAGAGATCCTACCGGGACAGATCAATACGAGCAGTACTTC.

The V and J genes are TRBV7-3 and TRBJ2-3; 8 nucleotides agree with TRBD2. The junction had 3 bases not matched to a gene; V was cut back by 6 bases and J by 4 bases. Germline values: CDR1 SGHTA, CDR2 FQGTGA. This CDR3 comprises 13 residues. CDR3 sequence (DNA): TGTGCCAGCAGACCAGCGGGGGCAGATACGCAGTATTTT. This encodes CASRPAGADTQYF.

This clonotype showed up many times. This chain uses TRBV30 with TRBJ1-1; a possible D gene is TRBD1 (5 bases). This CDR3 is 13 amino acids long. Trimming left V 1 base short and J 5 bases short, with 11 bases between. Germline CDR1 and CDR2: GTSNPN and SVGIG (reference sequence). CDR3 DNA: TGTGCCTGGAGTGGGGGAGGGGAAACTGAAGCTTTCTTT. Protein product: CAWSGGGETEAFF.

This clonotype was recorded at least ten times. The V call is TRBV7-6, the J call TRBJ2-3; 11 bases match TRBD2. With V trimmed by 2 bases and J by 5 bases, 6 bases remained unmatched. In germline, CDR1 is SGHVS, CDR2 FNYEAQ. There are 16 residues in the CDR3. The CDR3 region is CASSLRSSGRRDTQYF. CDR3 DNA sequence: TGTGCCAGCAGCTTACGCTCTAGCGGGAGGAGAGATACGCAGTATTTT.

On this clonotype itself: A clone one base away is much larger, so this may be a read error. The CDR3 region is CSASPRDTLYADEQFF. The CDR3 DNA reads TGCAGTGCTAGCCCCCGGGACACGCTATACGCCGATGAGCAGTTCTTC. The chain is built from TRBV20-1 and TRBJ2-1, with D possibly matching TRBD1 (6 bases). V gave up 3 bases and J gave up 8 bases, with 23 bases separating them. The CDR3 covers 16 residues. Per the germline V gene, CDR1 is DFQATT and CDR2 is SNEGSKA (reference sequence).

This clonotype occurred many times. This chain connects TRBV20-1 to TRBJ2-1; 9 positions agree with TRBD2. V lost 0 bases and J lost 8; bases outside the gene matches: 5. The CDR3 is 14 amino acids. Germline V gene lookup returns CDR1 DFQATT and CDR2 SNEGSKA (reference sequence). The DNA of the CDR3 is TGCAGTGCTAGAGAGGGGACTAGCAGGGATGAGCAGTTCTTC. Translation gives CSAREGTSRDEQFF.

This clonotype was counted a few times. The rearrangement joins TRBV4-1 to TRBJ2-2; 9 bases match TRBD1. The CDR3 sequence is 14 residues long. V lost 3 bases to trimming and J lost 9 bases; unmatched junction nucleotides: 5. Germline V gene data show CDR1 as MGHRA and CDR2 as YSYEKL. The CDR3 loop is CASSHAGQGWELFF. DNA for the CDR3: TGCGCCAGCAGCCACGCGGGACAGGGATGGGAGCTGTTTTTT.

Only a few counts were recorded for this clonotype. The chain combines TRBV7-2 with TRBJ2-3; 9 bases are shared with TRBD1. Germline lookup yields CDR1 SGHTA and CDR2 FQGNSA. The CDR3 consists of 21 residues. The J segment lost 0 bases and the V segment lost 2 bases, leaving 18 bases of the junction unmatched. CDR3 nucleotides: TGTGCCAGCAGCTTATATCCAGGGGGGACAGGGAGGAAGAGGAGCACAGATACGCAGTATTTT. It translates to CASSLYPGGTGRKRSTDTQYF.

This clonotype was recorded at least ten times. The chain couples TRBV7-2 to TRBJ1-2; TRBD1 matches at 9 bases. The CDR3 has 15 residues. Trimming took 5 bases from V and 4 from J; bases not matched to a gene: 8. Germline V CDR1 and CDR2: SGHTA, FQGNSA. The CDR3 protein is CASSQPGQGGYGYTF. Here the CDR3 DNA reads TGTGCCAGCAGCCAGCCGGGACAGGGTGGCTATGGCTACACCTTC.

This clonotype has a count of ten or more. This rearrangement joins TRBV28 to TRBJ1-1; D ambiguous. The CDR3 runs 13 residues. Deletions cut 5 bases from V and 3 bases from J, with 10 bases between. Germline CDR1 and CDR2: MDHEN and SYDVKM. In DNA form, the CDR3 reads TGTGCCAGCAGTCTCGACACCGACACTGAAGCTTTCTTT. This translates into CASSLDTDTEAFF.

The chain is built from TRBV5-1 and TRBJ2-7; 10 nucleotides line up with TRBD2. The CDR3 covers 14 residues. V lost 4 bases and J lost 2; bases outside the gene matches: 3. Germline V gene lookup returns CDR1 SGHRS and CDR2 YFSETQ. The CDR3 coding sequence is TGCGCCAGCAGCACTACTAGCGGGACCTACGAGCAGTACTTC. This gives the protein CASSTTSGTYEQYF.

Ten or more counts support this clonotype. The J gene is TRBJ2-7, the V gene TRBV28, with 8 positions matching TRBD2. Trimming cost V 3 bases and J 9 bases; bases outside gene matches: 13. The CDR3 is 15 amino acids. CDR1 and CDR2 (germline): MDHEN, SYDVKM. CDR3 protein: CASSFRGGAGPGQYF. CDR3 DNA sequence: TGTGCCAGCAGTTTTCGGGGGGGGGCTGGGCCAGGGCAGTACTTC. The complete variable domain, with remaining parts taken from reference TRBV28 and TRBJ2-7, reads DVKVTQSSRYLVKRTGEKVFLECVQDMDHENMFWYRQDPGLGLRLIYFSYDVKMKEKGDIPEGYSVSREKKERFSLILESASTNQTSMYLCASSFRGGAGPGQYFGPGTRLTVT.

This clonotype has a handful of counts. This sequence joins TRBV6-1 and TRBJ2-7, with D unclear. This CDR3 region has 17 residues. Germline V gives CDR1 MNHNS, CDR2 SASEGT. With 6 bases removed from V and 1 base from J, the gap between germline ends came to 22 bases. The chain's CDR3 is CASSVTSSTVLSYEQYF. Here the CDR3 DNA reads TGTGCCAGCAGCGTCACGTCGTCAACGGTTCTATCCTACGAGCAGTACTTC.

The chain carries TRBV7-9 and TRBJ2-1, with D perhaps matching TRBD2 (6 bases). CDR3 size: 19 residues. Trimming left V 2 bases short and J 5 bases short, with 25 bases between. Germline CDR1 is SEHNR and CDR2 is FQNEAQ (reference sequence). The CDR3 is CASSLSPEVGEDDDNEQFF. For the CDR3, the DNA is TGTGCCAGCAGCTTAAGTCCGGAAGTGGGGGAGGACGACGACAATGAGCAGTTCTTC.